Described below is a single T cell receptor beta chain sequence and its context. Its antigen is as yet unknown. The sample originates from a study of cytomegalovirus exposure and HLA in healthy donors. Germline-derived CDR1 and CDR2 are MDHEN and SYDVKM. V shed 5 bases and J 7 bases; nucleotides not matched to a gene: 9. CDR3 length equals 15 residues. Overall study results and limits: An assumption of roughly uniform sequencing depth across donors underlay the presence/absence analyses.

The PCR used 60 Vbeta and 13 Jbeta primers. Data came from immunoSEQ multiplex PCR; TCRdb stores just in-frame clones and leaves some out. The table has approximately 140,000 clones, roughly 76% seen once. The chain links TRBV28 to TRBJ1-5; TRBD1 matches 9 bases. Specimen: PBMCs. This clonotype was sampled from a man between 18 and 29 years old in good health and CMV-seronegative. The chain's CDR3 is CASSLPDRGKQPQHF. The CDR3 DNA follows: TGTGCCAGCAGTCTACCGGACAGGGGTAAACAGCCCCAGCATTTT.